What follows are 27 T cell receptor beta chains derived from one specimen sequenced in a study of PD-1 blockade in classical Hodgkin lymphoma. Every one of the patients relapsed after autologous stem cell transplantation (brentuximab vedotin exposure was variable). Libraries were prepared by immunoSEQ multiplex PCR; TCRdb keeps only in-frame clonotypes and omits some of them. The repertoire includes about 6,300 clones, 86% of them detected once, and approximately 47% sits in the top ten. The material sequenced was peripheral blood mononuclear cells (PBMCs), taken before the second cycle of nivolumab. The origin of the receptors is a human donor with classical Hodgkin lymphoma.

The rearrangement uses TRBV7-9 and TRBJ1-2; tentative D call: TRBD1 (5 bases). The CDR3 covers 14 residues. In germline, CDR1 is SEHNR, CDR2 FQNEAQ (reference sequence). The V end lost 1 base, the J end lost 4 bases, and 10 bases lay between the germline ends. The CDR3 DNA follows: TGTGCCAGCAGCTTAGAGATGGGGGGCTATGGCTACACCTTC. The encoded protein is CASSLEMGGYGYTF.

The gene calls are TRBV6-6 and TRBJ2-3; D is unclear. With 6 bases removed from V and 5 bases from J, the gap between germline ends came to 6 bases. This CDR3 has 11 amino acids. Germline CDR1 is MNHNY and CDR2 is SVGAGI (reference sequence). The CDR3 DNA reads TGTGCCAGCAGACACGGAGATACGCAGTATTTT. This translates into CASRHGDTQYF.

This clone was found a few times. The rearrangement uses TRBV4-1 and TRBJ2-3; D may be TRBD2 (6 bases). Trimming took off 8 bases at V and 6 bases at J, with 9 bases between the two ends. CDR3 size: 11 residues. Per the germline V gene, CDR1 is MGHRA and CDR2 is YSYEKL. The CDR3 bases are TGCGCCAGCGGGGAGGTCGATACGCAGTATTTT. This gives the protein CASGEVDTQYF.

This clone was found once. J is TRBJ2-5 and V is TRBV6-1; 9 positions match TRBD1. Looked up from germline, CDR1 is MNHNS and CDR2 is SASEGT. V lost 0 bases and J lost 6; bases outside the gene matches: 14. This CDR3 has 18 residues. This chain's CDR3 is CASSEARTGARIGQTQYF. The CDR3 DNA reads as TGTGCCAGCAGTGAAGCGCGGACAGGGGCACGGATAGGGCAGACCCAGTACTTC.

This clone was detected only once. The chain uses TRBV7-9 and TRBJ2-2; unclear D gene. This CDR3 has 13 residues. CDR1 is SEHNR and CDR2 is FQNEAQ in the germline V gene (reference sequence). Trimming stripped 2 bases from V and 3 bases from J, with 4 bases between. CDR3 region: CASSLMYTGELFF. Written as DNA, the CDR3 is TGTGCCAGCAGCTTAATGTACACCGGGGAGCTGTTTTTT.

The V call is TRBV19, the J call TRBJ1-2; the D is unclear. Deletions cut 5 bases from V and 5 bases from J, with 15 bases between. Germline CDR1 and CDR2: LNHDA and SQIVND (reference sequence). The CDR3 loop spans 14 amino acids. CDR3: CASSPRGVGYGYTF. The DNA of the CDR3 is TGTGCCAGTAGTCCCCGGGGAGTCGGATATGGCTACACCTTC.

The CDR3 here is CASSPGEYGYTF. The CDR3 DNA sequence: TGTGCCAGCAGCCCGGGGGAATATGGCTACACCTTC. The chain joins TRBV11-2 to TRBJ1-2; D perhaps matches TRBD1 (5 bases). The CDR3 runs 12 residues. The V gene's germline CDR1 is SGHAT and CDR2 FQNNGV. V lost 5 bases and J 5 bases, leaving 9 bases between the germline ends.

This clone was observed a few times. This chain uses TRBV6-4 with TRBJ1-5, with D maybe TRBD1 (5 bases). The V gene lost 3 bases and the J gene lost 2 bases, with 8 bases spanning the gap. The CDR3 has 14 residues. Germline loops: CDR1 MRHNA, CDR2 SNTAGT. The CDR3, as DNA: TGTGCCAGCAGTGAGGGGGTTGGCAATCAGCCCCAGCATTTT. Translating gives CASSEGVGNQPQHF.

J is TRBJ1-5 and V is TRBV18; D remains unclear. V was clipped by 6 bases and J by 2 bases, with 14 bases between them. The CDR3 runs 15 residues. Germline CDR1 is KGHSH and CDR2 is LQKENI. CDR3 in amino acids: CASSPTRVGNQPQHF. DNA of the CDR3: TGTGCCAGCTCCCCTACTAGAGTGGGCAATCAGCCCCAGCATTTT. Full variable domain (remainder filled in from reference TRBV18 and TRBJ1-5): NAGVMQNPRHLVRRRGQEARLRCSPMKGHSHVYWYRQLPEEGLKFMVYLQKENIIDESGMPKERFSAEFPKEGPSILRIQQVVRGDSAAYFCASSPTRVGNQPQHFGDGTRLSIL.

A few counts support this clone. The chain uses TRBV5-1 and TRBJ2-2; D gene ambiguous. CDR3 length: 13 amino acids. Germline V gene data show CDR1 as SGHRS and CDR2 as YFSETQ. Trimming shortened V by 5 bases and J by 3 bases, and 8 bases separated the two germline ends. CDR3 sequence: CASRGLDTGELFF. The CDR3 DNA sequence: TGCGCCAGCAGAGGGTTGGACACCGGGGAGCTGTTTTTT.

The chain combines TRBV19 with TRBJ2-1, with D possibly TRBD2 on 5 matching bases. V was cut by 11 bases and J by 2 bases, with 16 bases left in between. In germline, CDR1 is LNHDA, CDR2 SQIVND (reference sequence). The CDR3 length is 14 residues. The CDR3 sequence: CAGSPWEPYNEQFF. In DNA, the CDR3 is TGTGCCGGGAGCCCTTGGGAACCCTACAATGAGCAGTTCTTC.

V usage is TRBV27 and J usage is TRBJ2-4, with TRBD2 matching 7 bases. CDR1 and CDR2 (germline): MNHEY, SMNVEV (reference sequence). With 6 bases clipped from V and 10 bases from J, the junction kept 18 bases outside the gene matches. The CDR3 sequence is 16 residues long. Here the CDR3 reads CASSPSTRGRAGIQYF. The CDR3 nucleotides read TGTGCCAGCAGCCCCTCGACGCGGGGCCGAGCGGGGATTCAGTACTTC.

The chain employs TRBV10-3 and TRBJ2-2; perhaps D is TRBD1 or TRBD2 (6 bases each). Germline assignment: CDR1 ENHRY and CDR2 SYGVKD. This CDR3 is 16 amino acids long. The V gene lost 0 bases and the J gene lost 4 bases, with 12 bases spanning the gap. The CDR3 nucleotides read TGTGCCATCAGTGAGTCCGGTTGGGGGGCCACCGGGGAGCTGTTTTTT. Its protein product is CAISESGWGATGELFF.

The CDR3 DNA sequence: TGTGCCATCACCGGACTAGCGGGTGTTGGTGAGCAGTTCTTC. Translating it yields CAITGLAGVGEQFF. This sequence joins TRBV10-3 and TRBJ2-1, with 11 bases that match TRBD2. Trimming took 7 bases from V and 9 from J; bases not matched to a gene: 8. The CDR3 runs 14 residues. CDR1 and CDR2 (germline): ENHRY, SYGVKD.

CDR3 protein: CASSPIRTFDVSGYTF. For the CDR3, the DNA is TGTGCCAGCTCACCAATACGGACGTTCGATGTGAGCGGCTACACCTTC. The chain combines TRBV18 with TRBJ1-2; D remains ambiguous. Trimming left V 2 bases short and J 8 bases short, with 21 bases between. Germline values: CDR1 KGHSH, CDR2 LQKENI. CDR3 size: 16 residues.

This chain links TRBV6-6 with TRBJ1-1; D gene unclear. The germline V gene has CDR1 MNHNY and CDR2 SVGAGI (reference sequence). The ends were cut back, 0 bases at V and 9 bases at J, with 5 bases in the middle. This CDR3 has 11 residues. DNA for the CDR3: TGTGCCAGCAGTTACTCGGGGAAAGCTTTCTTT. This codes for CASSYSGKAFF.

The chain links TRBV23-1 to TRBJ1-2; TRBD1 is a possible D gene (5 bases). TRBV23-1 is marked as an open reading frame, function uncertain. Trimming cost V 4 bases and J 3 bases, with 18 bases left between them. There are 16 residues in the CDR3. The CDR3 is CASSLGGGGVDYGYTF. The DNA of the CDR3 is TGCGCCAGCAGTCTCGGCGGGGGAGGGGTCGACTATGGCTACACCTTC.

The gene calls are TRBV5-1 and TRBJ1-2; 7 bases fit TRBD1. The junction had 5 bases not matched to a gene; V was cut back by 4 bases and J by 2 bases. There are 14 residues in the CDR3. In germline, CDR1 is SGHRS, CDR2 YFSETQ. The CDR3 sequence is CASSRDRINYGYTF. In DNA, the CDR3 is TGCGCCAGCAGCCGGGACAGAATAAACTATGGCTACACCTTC.

This CDR3 reads CATKQEQYNQPQHF. CDR3 bases: TGTGCCACTAAGCAGGAACAGTACAATCAGCCCCAGCATTTT. The gene calls are TRBV2 and TRBJ1-5, with D hard to call. This CDR3 spans 14 amino acids. The germline V gene encodes CDR1 SNHLY and CDR2 FYNNEI. V lost 10 bases and J lost 3, with 16 bases in between.

The CDR3 is CASSPQGDRGPDEQFF. The CDR3 DNA reads as TGTGCCAGCAGCCCCCAGGGGGACAGGGGGCCCGATGAGCAGTTCTTC. J is TRBJ2-1 and V is TRBV4-2; 12 nucleotides match TRBD1. Unmatched junction bases numbered 9, after V lost 4 bases and J lost 8 bases. The CDR3 extends over 16 amino acids. Germline V gene lookup returns CDR1 LGHNA and CDR2 YNFKEQ.

Here the CDR3 DNA reads TGTGCCAGCGGAGATACGCAGTATTTT. Protein product: CASGDTQYF. V and J are TRBV7-9 and TRBJ2-3; D gene unclear. V was shortened by 8 bases and J by 5 bases, with 2 bases between the two germline ends. This CDR3 spans 9 amino acids. CDR1 is SEHNR and CDR2 is FQNEAQ in the germline V gene (reference sequence).

The chain is built from TRBV9 and TRBJ1-3; D possibly corresponds to TRBD1 (5 bases). Per germline, CDR1 SGDLS and CDR2 YYNGEE. The CDR3 is 15 amino acids. V was cut by 0 bases and J by 4 bases, with 11 bases left in between. As DNA, the CDR3 is TGTGCCAGCAGCGTAGAGGGTCCAGGGGGAAACACCATATATTTT. Encoded protein: CASSVEGPGGNTIYF.

The V gene is TRBV15, the J gene TRBJ2-5, with unresolved D. Germline CDR1 and CDR2: LNHNV and YYDKDF (reference sequence). V lost 4 bases and J 2 bases, leaving 11 bases between the germline ends. The CDR3 runs 14 residues. CDR3 bases: TGTGCCACCAGCACCCGACGGGTACAAGAGACCCAGTACTTC. Residues: CATSTRRVQETQYF. Looking up the rest from reference TRBV15 and TRBJ2-5 gives the full variable domain: DAMVIQNPRYQVTQFGKPVTLSCSQTLNHNVMYWYQQKSSQAPKLLFHYYDKDFNNEADTPDNFQSRRPNTSFCFLDIRSPGLGDTAMYLCATSTRRVQETQYFGPGTRLLVL.

The rearrangement links TRBV5-6 to TRBJ2-3; D possibly corresponds to TRBD2 (5 bases). Germline CDR1 SGHDT, CDR2 YYEEEE. Trimming took off 0 bases at V and 14 bases at J, with 19 bases between the two ends. CDR3 length: 14 amino acids. The CDR3 is CASSLGALASRLYF. The CDR3 nucleotides are TGTGCCAGCAGCTTGGGGGCCTTGGCTAGCCGGCTGTATTTT.

The gene calls are TRBV5-4 and TRBJ2-7; D call uncertain. This CDR3 has 16 amino acids. Germline V lookup: CDR1 SGHNT, CDR2 YYREEE (reference sequence). Trimming removed 2 bases at V and 0 bases at J, with 15 bases between. This CDR3 is CASSFFGRASSYEQYV. The CDR3 coding sequence is TGTGCCAGCAGCTTTTTCGGACGGGCCAGCTCCTACGAGCAGTACGTC.

Comments on this clone: At one boundary the junction diverges from the germline segment, which might be a read error. The chain carries TRBV18 and TRBJ2-3; tentatively, D is TRBD1 (7 bases). The CDR3 extends over 15 amino acids. Germline V CDR1 and CDR2: KGHSH, LQKENI. This CDR3 is CANSLQGRSTDTQYF. The CDR3 DNA reads as TGTGCCAACTCATTACAGGGGAGGAGCACAGATACGCAGTATTTT.

The chain couples TRBV5-1 to TRBJ2-1; D is undetermined. This CDR3 region has 14 residues. The V end was cut by 6 bases, the J end by 2 bases, with 12 bases between. Germline V gives CDR1 SGHRS, CDR2 YFSETQ. The CDR3 loop is CASKDVVTYNEQFF. CDR3 in DNA: TGCGCCAGCAAAGATGTCGTAACCTACAATGAGCAGTTCTTC.